This paragraph covers one T cell receptor (beta chain) sequence. The data are from a study of control samples from healthy donors and cancer patients. This CDR3 is 14 amino acids long. The ends were cut back, 3 bases at V and 6 bases at J, with 11 bases in the middle. Germline CDR1 reads LNHDA; CDR2 reads SQIVND (reference sequence). The method was immunoSEQ multiplex PCR; TCRdb's version includes in-frame clones alone and lacks a portion of them. The sample gives 150,000 or so clones, 94% of which show up once; 10% to 15% is in the top ten. V and J are TRBV19 and TRBJ2-2; D is perhaps TRBD1 (6 bases). The clonotype was recovered from a man aged 35 to 55 in good health. What was sequenced was blood. The DNA of the CDR3 is TGTGCCAGTAGTATTGCAGGGGTCGCCGGGGAGCTGTTTTTT. The encoded protein is CASSIAGVAGELFF.